These T cell receptor beta chains were read from a single sample in a study of beta chain features in type 1 diabetes. Here immunoSEQ multiplex PCR was the method, and the copy in TCRdb shows in-frame clones only, minus some. Of over 100,000 clones in the sample, 15% to 20% were seen once. Material for sequencing was central memory CD4+ T cells from blood. The receptor set was obtained from a man aged 30 to 45 with type 1 diabetes. CDR3s include the opening cysteine and the closing phenylalanine or tryptophan. D genes are given only for firm matches. Clone size is given for some rows only: seen once, a few or many times, or a class if the clone is expanded.

>NA|NA|TRBV7-2|TRBJ1-3
CASSLEWAGNTIYF
TGTGCCAGCAGCTTAGAATGGGCGGGAAACACCATATATTTT
>NA|NA|TRBV29-1|TRBJ2-7
CSVDKGGSYEQYF
TGCAGCGTTGATAAGGGGGGCTCCTACGAGCAGTACTTC
>NA|NA|TRBV7-9|TRBJ1-1
CASSFSWEATEAFF
TGTGCCAGCAGCTTTAGTTGGGAGGCCACTGAAGCTTTCTTT
>TRBD1|NA|TRBV4-2|TRBJ2-7
CASSPGTGKHEQYF
TGTGCCAGCAGCCCCGGGACAGGGAAGCACGAGCAGTACTTC
>NA|once|TRBV29-1|TRBJ2-1
CSVPGLQGSYNEQFF
TGCAGCGTTCCCGGACTCCAAGGCTCCTACAATGAGCAGTTCTTC
>TRBD2|NA|TRBV14|TRBJ2-5
CASSQRLAGRGQETQYF
TGTGCCAGCAGCCAAAGGCTAGCGGGGCGGGGTCAAGAGACCCAGTACTTC
>NA|few|TRBV6-6|TRBJ1-3
CASQSAGNTIYF
TGTGCCAGCCAGTCGGCTGGAAACACCATATATTTT
>TRBD1|NA|TRBV29-1|TRBJ2-3
CSVARDRGTTDTQYF
TGCAGCGTCGCCCGGGACAGGGGTACCACAGATACGCAGTATTTT
>NA|many|TRBV11-3|TRBJ2-3
CASSLMPLRDTQYF
TGTGCCAGCAGCTTAATGCCCTTGAGAGATACGCAGTATTTT
>TRBD1|NA|TRBV7-3|TRBJ2-5
CASSSGGPETQYF
TGTGCCAGCAGTTCAGGGGGCCCAGAGACCCAGTACTTC
>NA|many|TRBV7-9|TRBJ1-5
CASAPIGGRGNQPQHF
TGTGCCAGCGCCCCGATTGGAGGGCGCGGCAATCAGCCCCAGCATTTT
>TRBD1|few|TRBV6-5|TRBJ2-3
CASSYSTGGVTDTQYF
TGTGCCAGCAGTTACTCTACAGGGGGTGTCACAGATACGCAGTATTTT
>TRBD1|few|TRBV2|TRBJ2-7
CASSGQGATSPYEQYF
TGTGCCAGCAGTGGACAGGGGGCTACTTCACCCTACGAGCAGTACTTC
>NA|NA|TRBV6-1|TRBJ2-2
CASKATATGELFF
TGTGCCAGCAAAGCGACGGCCACCGGGGAGCTGTTTTTT
>TRBD1|NA|TRBV5-4|TRBJ2-1
CASTTSVGTGNNNEQFF
TGTGCCAGCACCACCTCTGTGGGGACAGGGAACAACAATGAGCAGTTCTTC
>NA|NA|TRBV9|TRBJ2-3
CASSLRGGRQYF
TGTGCCAGCAGCCTACGGGGCGGGCGGCAGTATTTT
>NA|NA|TRBV7-2|TRBJ1-1
CASAGQKNTEAFF
TGTGCCAGCGCGGGGCAGAAGAACACTGAAGCTTTCTTT
>NA|NA|TRBV5-1|TRBJ1-2
CASSLSRVSGYTF
TGCGCCAGCAGCTTGAGTCGGGTCTCTGGCTACACCTTC
>NA|NA|TRBV15|TRBJ1-1
CATSPSRGGAFF
TGTGCCACCAGCCCCAGTAGAGGGGGAGCTTTCTTT
>NA|NA|TRBV20-1|TRBJ2-5
CSARNLETQYF
TGCAGTGCTAGGAATCTAGAGACCCAGTACTTC
>TRBD2|many|TRBV14|TRBJ2-1
CASSQALAGANEQFF
TGTGCCAGCAGCCAAGCACTAGCGGGGGCTAATGAGCAGTTCTTC
>TRBD1|NA|TRBV9|TRBJ1-5
CASSMTGDQPQHF
TGTGCCAGCAGCATGACAGGGGATCAGCCCCAGCATTTT
>TRBD1|NA|TRBV7-9|TRBJ2-7
CASSLAKVTYGTGGPEQYF
TGTGCCAGCAGCTTAGCGAAGGTCACGTACGGGACAGGGGGCCCCGAGCAGTACTTC
>NA|NA|TRBV5-1|TRBJ2-3
CASSIFGTEGTDTQYF
TGCGCCAGCAGCATTTTCGGGACCGAAGGCACAGATACGCAGTATTTT
>TRBD1|few|TRBV2|TRBJ1-4
CASSRTTGGDEKLFF
TGTGCCAGCAGTCGTACTACAGGGGGAGACGAAAAACTGTTTTTT
>TRBD2|NA|TRBV9|TRBJ2-5
CASSAGLAGELGPQYF
TGTGCCAGCAGCGCGGGACTAGCGGGGGAACTAGGGCCCCAGTACTTC
>TRBD2|NA|TRBV28|TRBJ2-5
CASSPGTTETQYF
TGTGCCAGCAGTCCAGGGACTACGGAGACCCAGTACTTC
>NA|few|TRBV5-1|TRBJ1-5
CASSLDGSNRQPQHF
TGCGCCAGCAGCTTGGACGGTTCCAACCGTCAGCCCCAGCATTTT